This T cell receptor (beta chain) originates from a study of cytomegalovirus exposure and HLA in healthy donors. This CDR3 has 14 residues. Trimming took off 1 base at V and 7 bases at J, with 11 bases between the two ends. Germline CDR1 and CDR2: ENHRY and SYGVKD. The study ran its PCR with 60 Vbeta and 13 Jbeta primers. The repertoire was sequenced with immunoSEQ multiplex PCR; TCRdb's copy has only in-frame clones and lacks some. The table includes around 130,000 clones, over 70% detected once. In this sample, this clone turned up a few times. The clonotype was recovered from a woman younger than 30 in good health and CMV-seronegative. Material: PBMCs. The chain has TRBV10-3 and TRBJ1-5; D may be TRBD1 (5 bases). CDR3 region: CAISELGRQQPQHF. In nucleotides, the CDR3 is TGTGCCATCAGTGAGTTGGGGCGGCAACAGCCCCAGCATTTT.